The source of this T cell receptor (beta chain) is a study of CXCR3-negative and CXCR3-positive naive CD8 T cells. On the study more broadly: TRB reads totalled about 135 million, about 1.5 +/- 0.3 million per library.

As concerns this clonotype: Its cognate antigen is unknown.

This CDR3 is 13 amino acids long. Study-level results: Post-cryopreservation CXCR3 expression was partly diminished, and the bulk of assays employed fresh PBMCs. Both of the naive subsets showed about the same high diversity, but memory CD8+ cells had much less. Against CXCR3-negative naive cells, CXCR3-positive naive cells showed more hydrophobic TRB CDR3s.

UMI-tagged TRB cDNA libraries were built via 5' RACE. TCRdb re-analyzed the 5' RACE reads; it lists each CDR3 protein once, without DNA. Seen in this sample are about 85,000 distinct CDR3 sequences; the ten most common clones hold less than 1%. This receptor was taken from a human donor in good health. Some clones in this sample may be carry-over from other donors' samples. The chain joins TRBV12-3 or TRBV12-4 to TRBJ1-5. Sequenced material: naive CXCR3+ CD8+ T cells from blood. The subset: CD45RO-CCR7+CD27+CD95- naive CD8+ T cells expressing CXCR3 (TNR3+). The CDR3 sequence: CASTLESNQPQHF.